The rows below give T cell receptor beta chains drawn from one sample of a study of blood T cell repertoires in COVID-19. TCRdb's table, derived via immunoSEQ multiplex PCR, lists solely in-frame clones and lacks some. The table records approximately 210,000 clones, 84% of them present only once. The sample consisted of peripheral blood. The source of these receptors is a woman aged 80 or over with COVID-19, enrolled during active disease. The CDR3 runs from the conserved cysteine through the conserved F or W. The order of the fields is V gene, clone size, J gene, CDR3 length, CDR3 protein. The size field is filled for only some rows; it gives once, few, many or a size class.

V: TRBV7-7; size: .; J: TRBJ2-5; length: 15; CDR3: CASSLGLASQETQYF
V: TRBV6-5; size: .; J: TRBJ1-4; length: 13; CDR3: CASRQGIIEKLFF
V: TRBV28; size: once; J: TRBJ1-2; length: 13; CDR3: CASGTGGGYGYTF
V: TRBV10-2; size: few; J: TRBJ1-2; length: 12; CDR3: CASSEVRGGYTF
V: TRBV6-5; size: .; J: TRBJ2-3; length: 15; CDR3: CATLGRAGGTDTQYF
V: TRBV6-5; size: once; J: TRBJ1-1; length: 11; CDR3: CASDRGGEAFF
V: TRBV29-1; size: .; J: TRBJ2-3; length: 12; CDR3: CSVGQGTDTQYF
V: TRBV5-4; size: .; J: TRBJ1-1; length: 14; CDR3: CASSVTGMNTEAFF
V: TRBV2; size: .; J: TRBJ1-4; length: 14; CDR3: CASGGQGKNEKLFF
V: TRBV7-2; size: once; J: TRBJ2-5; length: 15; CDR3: CASSLQGGGAETQYF
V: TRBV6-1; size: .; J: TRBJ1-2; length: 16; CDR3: CASSEADKRGSYGYTF
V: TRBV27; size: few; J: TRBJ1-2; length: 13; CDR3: CASRAQGNYGYTF
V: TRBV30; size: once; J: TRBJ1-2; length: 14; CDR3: CAWSQTEINYGYTF
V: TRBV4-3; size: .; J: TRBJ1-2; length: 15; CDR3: CASSQPGQVFYGYTF
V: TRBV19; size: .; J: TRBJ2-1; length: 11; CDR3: CASIRRGEQFF
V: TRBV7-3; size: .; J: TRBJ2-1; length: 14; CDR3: CASSLNTRGDKQFF
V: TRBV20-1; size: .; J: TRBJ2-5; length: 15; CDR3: CSASRLAGAGETQYF
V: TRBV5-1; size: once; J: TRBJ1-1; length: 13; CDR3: CASTRQESTEAFF
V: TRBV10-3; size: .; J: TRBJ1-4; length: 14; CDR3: CAISDFGPGEKLFF
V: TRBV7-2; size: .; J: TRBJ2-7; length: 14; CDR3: CASSLGQKSYEQYF
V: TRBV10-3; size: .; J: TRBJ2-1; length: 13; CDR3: CAISESGENEQFF
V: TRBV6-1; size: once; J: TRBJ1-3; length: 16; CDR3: CASSEAGRGPGNTIYF
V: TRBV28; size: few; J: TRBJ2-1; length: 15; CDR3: CASSSRGARFNEQFF
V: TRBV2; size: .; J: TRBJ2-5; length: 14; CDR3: CASSAWGRQETQYF
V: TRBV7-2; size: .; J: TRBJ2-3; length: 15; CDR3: CASSVTSTKTDTQYF
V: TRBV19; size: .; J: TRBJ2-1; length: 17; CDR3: CASIPQPGTGMVNEQFF
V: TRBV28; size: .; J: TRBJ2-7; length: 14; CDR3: CASTLPDRLYEQYF
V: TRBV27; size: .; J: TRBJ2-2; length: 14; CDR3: CASGKGEYTGELFF
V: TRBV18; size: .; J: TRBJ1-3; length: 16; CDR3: CASSPMSPRTGNTIYF
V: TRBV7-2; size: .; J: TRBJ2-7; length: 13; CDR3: CASSGGQSYEQYF
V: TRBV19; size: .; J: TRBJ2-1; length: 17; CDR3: CASSEYLRGIATVEQFF
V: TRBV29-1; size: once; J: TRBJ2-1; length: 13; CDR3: CSVYRDRVSEQFF
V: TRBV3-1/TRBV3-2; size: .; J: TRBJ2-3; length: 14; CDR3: CASSPLGPTDTQYF
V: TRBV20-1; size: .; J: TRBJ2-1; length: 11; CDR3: CSAVPSREQFF
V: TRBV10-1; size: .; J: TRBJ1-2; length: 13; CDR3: CASPSRGFYGYTF
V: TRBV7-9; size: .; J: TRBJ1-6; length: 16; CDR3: CASSLASGNSGSPLHF
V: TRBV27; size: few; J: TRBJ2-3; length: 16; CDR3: CASSLLKTRASDTQYF
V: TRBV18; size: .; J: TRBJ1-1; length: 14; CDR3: CASQQGQGFQGAFF
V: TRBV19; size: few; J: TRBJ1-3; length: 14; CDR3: CASIGSSAGNTIYF
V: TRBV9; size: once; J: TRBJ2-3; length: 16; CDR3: CASSALAQGWADTQYF
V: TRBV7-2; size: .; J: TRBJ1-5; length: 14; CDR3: CASSLGRGDQPQHF
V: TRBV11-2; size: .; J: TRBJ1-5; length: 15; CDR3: CASSLGLDSYQPQHF
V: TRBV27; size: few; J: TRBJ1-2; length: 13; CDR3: CASSPQGNYGYTF
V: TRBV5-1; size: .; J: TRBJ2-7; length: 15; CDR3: CASSLVAGATYEQYF
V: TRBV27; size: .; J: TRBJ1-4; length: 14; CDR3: CASSLTQTEEKLFF
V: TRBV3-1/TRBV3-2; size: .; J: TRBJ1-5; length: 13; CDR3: CASSQGGVQPQHF